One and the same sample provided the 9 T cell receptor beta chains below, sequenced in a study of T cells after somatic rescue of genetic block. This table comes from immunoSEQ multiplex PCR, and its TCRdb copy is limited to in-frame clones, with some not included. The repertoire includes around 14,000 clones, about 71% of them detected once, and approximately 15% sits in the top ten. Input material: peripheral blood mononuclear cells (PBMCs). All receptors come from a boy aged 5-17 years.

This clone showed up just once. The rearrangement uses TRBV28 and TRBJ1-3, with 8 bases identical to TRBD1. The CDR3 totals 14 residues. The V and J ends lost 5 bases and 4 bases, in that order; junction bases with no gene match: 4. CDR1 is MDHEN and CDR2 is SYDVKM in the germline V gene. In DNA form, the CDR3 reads TGTGCCAGCAGTGTCGGACAGGGCGGAAACACCATATATTTT. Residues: CASSVGQGGNTIYF.

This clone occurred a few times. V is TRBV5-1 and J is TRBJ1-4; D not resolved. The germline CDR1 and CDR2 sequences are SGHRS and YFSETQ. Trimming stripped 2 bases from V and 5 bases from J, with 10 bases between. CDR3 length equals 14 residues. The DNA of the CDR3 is TGCGCCAGCAGCTTCGGACTCCAAAATGAAAAACTGTTTTTT. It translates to CASSFGLQNEKLFF.

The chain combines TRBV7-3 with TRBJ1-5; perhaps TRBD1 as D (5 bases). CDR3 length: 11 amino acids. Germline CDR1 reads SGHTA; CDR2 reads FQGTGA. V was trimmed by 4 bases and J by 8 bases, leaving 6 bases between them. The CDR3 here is CASSSGEPQHF. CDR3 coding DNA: TGTGCCAGCAGCTCGGGGGAGCCCCAGCATTTT.

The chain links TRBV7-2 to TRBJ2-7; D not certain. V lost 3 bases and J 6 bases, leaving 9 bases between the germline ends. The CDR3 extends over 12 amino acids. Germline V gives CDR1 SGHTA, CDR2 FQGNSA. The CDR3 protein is CASSLRIGEQYF. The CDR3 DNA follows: TGTGCCAGCAGCTTGAGGATCGGCGAGCAGTACTTC.

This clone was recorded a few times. The DNA for the CDR3 is TGCGCCAGCAGCCCGACAGGGGACTATGGCTACACCTTC. Amino acids: CASSPTGDYGYTF. V and J are TRBV5-1 and TRBJ1-2, with 8 nucleotides matching TRBD1. After removal of 4 bases from V and 3 bases from J, the junction contained 2 bases not matched to a gene. There are 13 residues in the CDR3. Germline V gives CDR1 SGHRS, CDR2 YFSETQ.

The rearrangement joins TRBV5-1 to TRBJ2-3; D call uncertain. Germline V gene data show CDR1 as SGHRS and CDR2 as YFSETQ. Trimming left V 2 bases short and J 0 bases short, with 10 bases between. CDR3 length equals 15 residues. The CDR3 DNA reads TGCGCCAGCAGCTTCGGACGGCCTAGCACAGATACGCAGTATTTT. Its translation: CASSFGRPSTDTQYF.

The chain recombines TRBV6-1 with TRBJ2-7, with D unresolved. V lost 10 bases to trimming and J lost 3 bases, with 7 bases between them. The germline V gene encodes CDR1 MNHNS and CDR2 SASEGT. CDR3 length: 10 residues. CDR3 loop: CATFYYEQYF. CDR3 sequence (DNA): TGTGCCACCTTTTACTACGAGCAGTACTTC.

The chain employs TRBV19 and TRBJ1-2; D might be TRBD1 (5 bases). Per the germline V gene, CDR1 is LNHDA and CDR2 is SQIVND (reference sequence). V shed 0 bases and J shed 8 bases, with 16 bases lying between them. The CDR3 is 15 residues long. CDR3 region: CASSIDRQRRRGYTF. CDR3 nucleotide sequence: TGTGCCAGTAGTATAGATCGACAGCGGAGGAGGGGCTACACCTTC.

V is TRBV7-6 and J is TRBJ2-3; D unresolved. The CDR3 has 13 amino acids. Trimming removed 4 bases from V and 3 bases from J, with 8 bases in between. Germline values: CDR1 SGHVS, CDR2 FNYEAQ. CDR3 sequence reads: CASSSLGTDTQYF. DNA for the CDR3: TGTGCCAGCAGCTCACTGGGGACAGATACGCAGTATTTT.